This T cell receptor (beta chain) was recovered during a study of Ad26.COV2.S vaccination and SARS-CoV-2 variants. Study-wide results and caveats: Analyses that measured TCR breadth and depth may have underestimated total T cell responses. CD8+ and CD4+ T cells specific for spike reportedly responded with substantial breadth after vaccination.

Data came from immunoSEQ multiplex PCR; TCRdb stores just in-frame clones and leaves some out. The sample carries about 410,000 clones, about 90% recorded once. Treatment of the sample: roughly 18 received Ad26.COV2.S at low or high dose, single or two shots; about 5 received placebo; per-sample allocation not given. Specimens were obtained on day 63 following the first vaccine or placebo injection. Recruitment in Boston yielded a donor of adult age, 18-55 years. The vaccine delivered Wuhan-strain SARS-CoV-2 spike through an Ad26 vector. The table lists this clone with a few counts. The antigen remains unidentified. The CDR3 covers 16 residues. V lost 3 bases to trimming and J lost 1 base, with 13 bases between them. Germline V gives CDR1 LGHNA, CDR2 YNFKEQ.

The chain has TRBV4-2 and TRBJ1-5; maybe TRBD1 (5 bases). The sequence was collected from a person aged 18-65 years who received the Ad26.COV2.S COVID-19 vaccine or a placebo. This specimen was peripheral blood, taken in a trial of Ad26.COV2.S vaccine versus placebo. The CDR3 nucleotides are TGTGCCAGCAGCCACTACCGGGACGGAAGCAATCAGCCCCAGCATTTT. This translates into CASSHYRDGSNQPQHF.